A selection of T cell receptor beta chains follows, all from one sample in a study of T cell responses to AZD1222 COVID-19 vaccine. Profiling relied on immunoSEQ multiplex PCR, and the TCRdb table lists in-frame clones only, not all of them. This table holds around 100,000 clones, about nine tenths found once. Sequenced material: peripheral blood, taken 28 days after the second AZD1222 dose. The receptors stem from an adult who received the AZD1222 COVID-19 vaccine. Each CDR3 is given with its conserved first and last residue. A D gene is named only where the DNA matches it firmly. Expanded clones are given a class, and other clones once, few, many or no size at all.

CDR3 DNA: TGTGCCAGCAGTTACGGGACAGGAATTCTCCTTCAAAACTATGGCTACACCTTC
CDR3 protein: CASSYGTGILLQNYGYTF
clone size: -
J gene: TRBJ1-2
V gene: TRBV6-2/TRBV6-3
D gene: TRBD1
CDR3 length: 18

CDR3 DNA: TGTGCCAGCAGTTACCCAGCGCAGGAAAACTCCTACGAGCAGTACTTC
CDR3 protein: CASSYPAQENSYEQYF
clone size: -
J gene: TRBJ2-7
V gene: TRBV6-5
D gene: -
CDR3 length: 16

CDR3 DNA: TGTGCCAGCAGCTTAGGTCCGGGTACTAACTATGGCTACACCTTC
CDR3 protein: CASSLGPGTNYGYTF
clone size: -
J gene: TRBJ1-2
V gene: TRBV11-2
D gene: -
CDR3 length: 15

CDR3 DNA: TGCAGCGTTGCCCAAAATCCCAGCGGTGAAAAACTGTTTTTT
CDR3 protein: CSVAQNPSGEKLFF
clone size: -
J gene: TRBJ1-4
V gene: TRBV29-1
D gene: -
CDR3 length: 14

CDR3 DNA: TGTGCCAGCAGCTTAACGTACCGAGACAATGAGCAGTTCTTC
CDR3 protein: CASSLTYRDNEQFF
clone size: -
J gene: TRBJ2-1
V gene: TRBV7-3
D gene: -
CDR3 length: 14

CDR3 DNA: TGTGCCAGCAGCCCCAGTAAGACAGGGGGACATGAAGCTTTCTTT
CDR3 protein: CASSPSKTGGHEAFF
clone size: -
J gene: TRBJ1-1
V gene: TRBV6-5
D gene: TRBD1
CDR3 length: 15

CDR3 DNA: TGTGCCAGCAGCCTCAGACAGGGGGCTTTGAACACTGAAGCTTTCTTT
CDR3 protein: CASSLRQGALNTEAFF
clone size: -
J gene: TRBJ1-1
V gene: TRBV28
D gene: TRBD1
CDR3 length: 16

CDR3 DNA: TGTGCTAGTGGCATTGCAGGGGAACGCACAGATACGCAGTATTTT
CDR3 protein: CASGIAGERTDTQYF
clone size: -
J gene: TRBJ2-3
V gene: TRBV12-5
D gene: -
CDR3 length: 15

CDR3 DNA: TGCGCCAGCAGCCCGGGACCGAACACTGAAGCTTTCTTT
CDR3 protein: CASSPGPNTEAFF
clone size: -
J gene: TRBJ1-1
V gene: TRBV5-1
D gene: -
CDR3 length: 13

CDR3 DNA: TGCGCCAGCGGAGGGGATGGAAACACCATATATTTT
CDR3 protein: CASGGDGNTIYF
clone size: -
J gene: TRBJ1-3
V gene: TRBV5-1
D gene: -
CDR3 length: 12

CDR3 DNA: TGTGCCAGCAGGCCATGGGGGAACACTGAAGCTTTCTTT
CDR3 protein: CASRPWGNTEAFF
clone size: few
J gene: TRBJ1-1
V gene: TRBV6-5
D gene: -
CDR3 length: 13

CDR3 DNA: TGTGCCAGCACCCGAACAGAAGAAGCTTTCTTT
CDR3 protein: CASTRTEEAFF
clone size: -
J gene: TRBJ1-1
V gene: TRBV2
D gene: -
CDR3 length: 11

CDR3 DNA: TGTGCCAGCAGTTACTTGGGGGGTACGGGCGAGCAGTACTTC
CDR3 protein: CASSYLGGTGEQYF
clone size: -
J gene: TRBJ2-7
V gene: TRBV6-5
D gene: -
CDR3 length: 14

CDR3 DNA: TGCGCCAGCAGCTGGACTAGCGGGGTAGATACGCAGTATTTT
CDR3 protein: CASSWTSGVDTQYF
clone size: -
J gene: TRBJ2-3
V gene: TRBV5-1
D gene: TRBD2
CDR3 length: 14

CDR3 DNA: TGTGCCAGCAGCGTACCGGGACAGGGTCATTCACCCCTCCACTTT
CDR3 protein: CASSVPGQGHSPLHF
clone size: -
J gene: TRBJ1-6
V gene: TRBV5-6
D gene: TRBD1
CDR3 length: 15

CDR3 DNA: TGTGCCAGCAGTTACTCTGCGGGACAGGTCGCTGAAGCTTTCTTT
CDR3 protein: CASSYSAGQVAEAFF
clone size: -
J gene: TRBJ1-1
V gene: TRBV6-5
D gene: TRBD1
CDR3 length: 15

CDR3 DNA: TGCGCCAGCAGCTTGGCGGAAGAACAGCCCCAGCATTTT
CDR3 protein: CASSLAEEQPQHF
clone size: -
J gene: TRBJ1-5
V gene: TRBV5-1
D gene: -
CDR3 length: 13

CDR3 DNA: TGTGCCAGCAGCTTTCAGGGGGCTCATGGCTACACCTTC
CDR3 protein: CASSFQGAHGYTF
clone size: -
J gene: TRBJ1-2
V gene: TRBV13
D gene: TRBD1
CDR3 length: 13

CDR3 DNA: TGTGCCAGCAGCCAAGTTCCGGACAGGACCTACGAGCAGTACTTC
CDR3 protein: CASSQVPDRTYEQYF
clone size: few
J gene: TRBJ2-7
V gene: TRBV3-1/TRBV3-2
D gene: TRBD1
CDR3 length: 15

CDR3 DNA: TGTGCCAGCAGCCTCGCTTGGGGGACAATAGGAAACACCATATATTTT
CDR3 protein: CASSLAWGTIGNTIYF
clone size: -
J gene: TRBJ1-3
V gene: TRBV7-2
D gene: -
CDR3 length: 16

CDR3 DNA: TGCGCCAGCACCCTGGCCCAGCCGTACTACAATGAGCAGTTCTTC
CDR3 protein: CASTLAQPYYNEQFF
clone size: -
J gene: TRBJ2-1
V gene: TRBV5-1
D gene: -
CDR3 length: 15

CDR3 DNA: TGCGCCAGCAGCTTGGAGGGACAGGGGGAGTTGGGCTACACCTTC
CDR3 protein: CASSLEGQGELGYTF
clone size: -
J gene: TRBJ1-2
V gene: TRBV5-1
D gene: TRBD1
CDR3 length: 15

CDR3 DNA: TGTGCCAGCAGCGTAACGGTCGGTACAAACACTGAAGCTTTCTTT
CDR3 protein: CASSVTVGTNTEAFF
clone size: -
J gene: TRBJ1-1
V gene: TRBV9
D gene: -
CDR3 length: 15

CDR3 DNA: TGCGCCAGCAGCTTGCAGGGCTCCTATAATTCACCCCTCCACTTT
CDR3 protein: CASSLQGSYNSPLHF
clone size: once
J gene: TRBJ1-6
V gene: TRBV5-1
D gene: -
CDR3 length: 15

CDR3 DNA: TGTGCCAGCAGCTCCTCCGGGACAGGGGACTACGAGCAGTACTTC
CDR3 protein: CASSSSGTGDYEQYF
clone size: once
J gene: TRBJ2-7
V gene: TRBV13
D gene: TRBD1
CDR3 length: 15

CDR3 DNA: TGCGCCAGCAGCTTGATGAGGGGGAGCACTGAAGCTTTCTTT
CDR3 protein: CASSLMRGSTEAFF
clone size: -
J gene: TRBJ1-1
V gene: TRBV5-1
D gene: -
CDR3 length: 14

CDR3 DNA: TGTGCCAGCAGCCTAGGGACACTTAACACTGAAGCTTTCTTT
CDR3 protein: CASSLGTLNTEAFF
clone size: once
J gene: TRBJ1-1
V gene: TRBV7-2
D gene: -
CDR3 length: 14

CDR3 DNA: TGTGCCAGCAGCTCCCTAGCTCCCGGGTCCGGGGGGGAATACGAGCAGTACTTC
CDR3 protein: CASSSLAPGSGGEYEQYF
clone size: -
J gene: TRBJ2-7
V gene: TRBV5-4
D gene: TRBD2
CDR3 length: 18